This T cell receptor beta chain was sequenced in a study of HIV-infected children after antiretroviral therapy interruption. V gave up 1 base and J gave up 5 bases, with 11 bases separating them. Germline assignment: CDR1 SGHAT and CDR2 FQNNGV. The CDR3 sequence is 14 residues long. RNA-based 3' RACE libraries used unique molecular identifiers. TCRdb fed the 3' RACE reads into MiXCR, producing one record per CDR3 protein. The sample lists about 89,000 distinct CDR3 sequences, about 7.2% occurring once. This clonotype turned up a few times. Described treatment: PENTA 11 planned treatment interruption arm or continuous ART arm. At least 5 million viable PBMCs were required per cryopreserved sample.

This specimen consisted of CD45RA+ CD4+ T cells from PBMCs, pooled from several time points, obtained from a donor given antiretroviral therapy, either interrupted or continuous. The subset here: naive CD4+ CD45RA+ CD45RO- T cells. The receptor was isolated from a pool of human donors with HIV. J is TRBJ1-1 and V is TRBV11-2; unclear D gene. CDR3 sequence: CASSLVRRRTEAFF. The DNA for the CDR3 is TGTGCCAGCAGCTTAGTTCGGCGGAGAACTGAAGCTTTCTTT.